This T cell receptor beta chain was sequenced during a study of Graves' ophthalmopathy and Graves' hyperthyroidism. General study results and limits: A classifier, a 13-signature model, separated ophthalmopathy from stable hyperthyroidism with more than 85% sensitivity and about 81% specificity. Ophthalmopathy progression prediction by the model yielded a sensitivity of approximately 71% and a specificity of less than 75%.

To note about this clonotype: Its target is not known.

Germline V CDR1 and CDR2: SGHRS, YFSETQ. The V and J ends lost 0 bases and 10 bases respectively, with 16 bases between them. The CDR3 runs to 14 residues. As the template, RNA transcripts were used to amplify TCR beta CDR3 regions. HTBI-primed first-round RT-PCR preceded second-round multiplex PCR. TCRdb itself ran the multiplex PCR reads through MiXCR, one entry per CDR3 protein. The sample shows over 500,000 distinct CDR3 sequences, around a fifth of them seen only once. The source of this sequence is a woman younger than 35 with stable Graves' hyperthyroidism. Some clones in this sample may be carry-over from other donors' samples. Sequencing input: peripheral blood. The chain is built from TRBV5-1 and TRBJ1-1; perhaps TRBD1 as D (6 bases). This CDR3 is CASSLGGVQTGAFF. The CDR3 nucleotides read TGCGCCAGCAGCTTGGGGGGGGTCCAGACAGGAGCTTTCTTT.